These 25 T cell receptor beta chains were all obtained from the same sample, sequenced in a study of vaccination and CD4 T cells after COVID-19. Treatment indicated: approximately nine-day PBMC culture with coronavirus spike peptide pools or control peptides (ViraFEST assay). What these receptors recognize is not known. The study sequenced cultured CD4+ T cell DNA using the Oncomine TCR Beta short-read assay. MiXCR was run by TCRdb on the PCR reads, yielding one entry per CDR3 protein. The sample has approximately 26,000 distinct CDR3 sequences, over 60% seen once. Sequencing used CD4+ T cells from blood, cultured in vitro. These receptor sequences come from a human donor who had recovered from COVID-19.

Relative to its sample, this clonotype is large (0.1 to 1%). The rearrangement joins TRBV7-2 to TRBJ1-1; tentative D call: TRBD1 (5 bases). The CDR3 is 14 residues long. CDR1 and CDR2 from the germline V gene are SGHTA and FQGNSA. The germline V and J ends were trimmed by 4 bases and 3 bases, with 12 bases remaining between them. In DNA form, the CDR3 reads TGTGCCAGCAGCTCTGGGAGGGGCCACACTGAAGCTTTCTTT. Encoded protein: CASSSGRGHTEAFF.

The chain recombines TRBV29-1 with TRBJ1-2; the D gene is possibly TRBD1 (6 bases). Germline V gene lookup returns CDR1 SQVTM and CDR2 ANQGSEA. V was shortened by 4 bases and J by 5 bases, with 14 bases between the two germline ends. CDR3 length equals 13 residues. CDR3 DNA sequence: TGCAGCGTTGTAGAGGGGGGTTTTTATGGCTACACCTTC. Amino acids: CSVVEGGFYGYTF. The variable domain in full, with the rest retrieved from reference TRBV29-1 and TRBJ1-2, is SAVISQKPSRDICQRGTSLTIQCQVDSQVTMMFWYRQQPGQSLTLIATANQGSEATYESGFVIDKFPISRPNLTFSTLTVSNMSPEDSSIYLCSVVEGGFYGYTFGSGTRLTVV.

Remarks on this clonotype: One end of the junction varies from germline; a read error may be responsible. The V and J genes are TRBV20-1 and TRBJ2-6; 8 positions match TRBD2. Germline V CDR1 and CDR2: DFQATT, SNEGSKA (reference sequence). The CDR3 has 14 residues. DNA of the CDR3: TGCAGTGCTAAAACCCCGGGGGGGACCCAGCATCCGTCTTTC. Its translation: CSAKTPGGTQHPSF.

Relative to its sample, this clonotype is medium-sized. The chain couples TRBV10-1 to TRBJ2-7; 13 nucleotides line up with TRBD2. Trimming at V came to 6 bases and at J to 4 bases, leaving 9 bases not matched to a gene. The V gene's germline CDR1 is WNHNN and CDR2 SYGVQD (reference sequence). The CDR3 extends over 16 amino acids. The CDR3 DNA reads TGCGCCAGCAGCGGAAAGGGACTAGCGGGGCCTTACGAGCAGTACTTC. Protein product: CASSGKGLAGPYEQYF.

The chain employs TRBV20-1 and TRBJ2-1; 10 bases are shared with TRBD2. The CDR3 is 14 amino acids. From germline, CDR1 is DFQATT and CDR2 SNEGSKA (reference sequence). The junction had 4 bases not matched to a gene; V was cut back by 5 bases and J by 3 bases. CDR3 nucleotides: TGCAGTGCTCAGCGGGGGGGACTCTACAATGAGCAGTTCTTC. This sequence encodes CSAQRGGLYNEQFF.

The table lists this clonotype with a few counts. The rearrangement uses TRBV6-2 or TRBV6-3 and TRBJ1-2; D gene uncertain. Germline CDR1 is MNHEY and CDR2 is SVGEGT. Trimming stripped 2 bases from V and 1 base from J, with 11 bases between. The length of the CDR3 is 15 residues. DNA of the CDR3: TGTGCCAGCAGTTACACCGGGTTCTTTAACTATGGCTACACCTTC. Translation gives CASSYTGFFNYGYTF.

V and J are TRBV5-6 and TRBJ2-7; tentative D call: TRBD1 (5 bases). The germline V gene encodes CDR1 SGHDT and CDR2 YYEEEE. V lost 0 bases to trimming and J lost 6 bases, with 16 bases between them. The CDR3 length is 15 residues. The CDR3 loop reads CASSLGQQVLSEQYF. The CDR3 DNA reads as TGTGCCAGCAGCTTGGGTCAACAGGTCCTGAGCGAGCAGTACTTC.

This sequence joins TRBV27 and TRBJ2-7; TRBD1 matches at 10 bases. This CDR3 has 15 residues. In germline, CDR1 is MNHEY, CDR2 SMNVEV (reference sequence). Trimming took 0 bases from V and 2 from J; bases not matched to a gene: 1. In DNA, the CDR3 is TGTGCCAGCAGTTTATCTGGGACAGGGGCCTACGAGCAGTACTTC. Its translation: CASSLSGTGAYEQYF.

This clonotype was counted a few times. The chain employs TRBV7-2 and TRBJ2-7; no clear D. Trimming shortened V by 2 bases and J by 2 bases, and 4 bases separated the two germline ends. Germline loops: CDR1 SGHTA, CDR2 FQGNSA. CDR3 length equals 12 residues. The CDR3 DNA is TGTGCCAGCAGCTTACAGCCCTACGAGCAGTACTTC. This codes for CASSLQPYEQYF.

The chain is built from TRBV20-1 and TRBJ1-4; unclear D gene. There are 11 residues in the CDR3. The ends were cut back, 3 bases at V and 5 bases at J, with 4 bases in the middle. Germline V gene sequence: CDR1 DFQATT, CDR2 SNEGSKA (reference sequence). The CDR3 loop reads CSARLNEKLFF. The CDR3, as DNA: TGCAGTGCTAGGCTGAATGAAAAACTGTTTTTT.

This clonotype was seen a few times. V is TRBV19 and J is TRBJ1-5, with D uncertain. With 4 bases removed from V and 0 bases from J, the gap between germline ends came to 13 bases. CDR1 is LNHDA, CDR2 SQIVND, per germline (reference sequence). The CDR3 totals 16 residues. CDR3 loop: CASSTPGGVSNQPQHF. The CDR3 DNA reads as TGTGCCAGTAGTACCCCAGGCGGGGTTAGCAATCAGCCCCAGCATTTT.

J is TRBJ1-5 and V is TRBV6-1, with unresolved D. With 7 bases removed from V and 0 bases from J, the gap between germline ends came to 25 bases. CDR3 size: 19 residues. Germline V gene sequence: CDR1 MNHNS, CDR2 SASEGT. The CDR3 DNA reads as TGTGCCAGCACCACCCGAGAAGGAGCTCAAGCTTATAGCAATCAGCCCCAGCATTTT. It yields the protein CASTTREGAQAYSNQPQHF.

This clonotype appeared a few times. This chain joins TRBV7-2 and TRBJ1-5; 7 bases agree with TRBD1. CDR3 size: 17 residues. The J segment lost 1 base and the V segment lost 5 bases, leaving 11 bases of the junction unmatched. The V gene's germline CDR1 is SGHTA and CDR2 FQGNSA. The CDR3 DNA reads TGTGCCAGCAGCCCCAAAGGGACAGCAGGCAGCAATCAGCCCCAGCATTTT. Translated, it gives CASSPKGTAGSNQPQHF. The whole variable domain, remainder taken from reference TRBV7-2 and TRBJ1-5, is GAGVSQSPSNKVTEKGKDVELRCDPISGHTALYWYRQSLGQGLEFLIYFQGNSAPDKSGLPSDRFSAERTGGSVSTLTIQRTQQEDSAVYLCASSPKGTAGSNQPQHFGDGTRLSIL.

The chain combines TRBV14 with TRBJ1-2; D not resolved. Germline loops: CDR1 SGHDN, CDR2 FVKESK. The V end lost 5 bases, the J end lost 2 bases, and 9 bases lay between the germline ends. This CDR3 contains 13 residues. CDR3 protein: CASSKYENYGYTF. The CDR3 DNA follows: TGTGCCAGCAGCAAGTACGAAAACTATGGCTACACCTTC.

The chain recombines TRBV28 with TRBJ1-2; 7 bases are shared with TRBD1. The ends lost 6 bases at V and 0 bases at J; junction bases unmatched: 10. In germline, CDR1 is MDHEN, CDR2 SYDVKM. This CDR3 has 16 amino acids. The CDR3 sequence is CASRVGNRGPNYGYTF. Written as DNA, the CDR3 is TGTGCCAGCAGGGTGGGAAACAGGGGACCTAACTATGGCTACACCTTC.

This clonotype was detected a few times. This sequence joins TRBV27 and TRBJ1-3; D might be TRBD1 (5 bases). V lost 4 bases, J lost 5 bases, and 18 bases lay in between. Germline values: CDR1 MNHEY, CDR2 SMNVEV (reference sequence). This CDR3 contains 16 residues. The CDR3 loop reads CASSSPTRDGRNTIYF. CDR3 DNA sequence: TGTGCCAGCAGTTCCCCCACTCGGGACGGGCGAAACACCATATATTTT.

The chain joins TRBV7-2 to TRBJ2-7; 8 bases match TRBD2. The CDR3 runs to 20 residues. CDR1 is SGHTA and CDR2 is FQGNSA in the germline V gene. J was trimmed by 5 bases and V by 3 bases; bases with no gene match: 24. CDR3 loop: CASSFNGLAPQGGLWNEQYF. CDR3 DNA sequence: TGTGCCAGCAGCTTCAATGGACTAGCCCCACAAGGAGGCTTATGGAACGAGCAGTACTTC. Full variable domain (rest looked up from reference TRBV7-2 and TRBJ2-7): GAGVSQSPSNKVTEKGKDVELRCDPISGHTALYWYRQSLGQGLEFLIYFQGNSAPDKSGLPSDRFSAERTGGSVSTLTIQRTQQEDSAVYLCASSFNGLAPQGGLWNEQYFGPGTRLTVT.

The chain joins TRBV7-2 to TRBJ2-1; TRBD2 is a possible D gene (6 bases). Germline CDR1 is SGHTA and CDR2 is FQGNSA. The ends were cut back, 5 bases at V and 10 bases at J, with 12 bases in the middle. The CDR3 is made up of 12 amino acids. CDR3 coding DNA: TGTGCCAGCAGCCACTTCGGGGGAGAGCAGTTCTTC. It codes for CASSHFGGEQFF.

In this sample, this clonotype turned up a few times. V usage is TRBV2 and J usage is TRBJ1-2; a possible D gene is TRBD1 (6 bases). CDR1 is SNHLY and CDR2 is FYNNEI in the germline V gene. V was clipped by 8 bases and J by 6 bases, with 16 bases between them. The CDR3 totals 13 residues. The CDR3 loop reads CASRSGRGDGYTF. In nucleotides, the CDR3 is TGTGCCAGCCGGTCAGGGAGGGGGGATGGCTACACCTTC. The variable domain in full, with the rest retrieved from reference TRBV2 and TRBJ1-2, is EPEVTQTPSHQVTQMGQEVILRCVPISNHLYFYWYRQILGQKVEFLVSFYNNEISEKSEIFDDQFSVERPDGSNFTLKIRSTKLEDSAMYFCASRSGRGDGYTFGSGTRLTVV.

The chain is built from TRBV7-8 and TRBJ1-1, with 7 nucleotides matching TRBD1. The V gene end was trimmed by 4 bases and the J gene end by 8 bases; junction bases not matched to a gene: 10. CDR1 and CDR2 (germline): SGHVS, FQNEAQ. The CDR3 runs to 14 residues. CDR3 DNA sequence: TGTGCCAGCAGCTACCGACAGGGTAGGGGAGAAGCTTTCTTT. It codes for CASSYRQGRGEAFF. Using reference TRBV7-8 and TRBJ1-1 for the parts outside the CDR3, the full variable domain is GAGVSQSPRYKVAKRGQDVALRCDPISGHVSLFWYQQALGQGPEFLTYFQNEAQLDKSGLPSDRFFAERPEGSVSTLKIQRTQQEDSAVYLCASSYRQGRGEAFFGQGTRLTVV.

This chain connects TRBV9 to TRBJ2-2, with D unclear. CDR1 and CDR2 from the germline V gene are SGDLS and YYNGEE. Trimming removed 0 bases at V and 4 bases at J, with 10 bases between. This CDR3 comprises 15 residues. This CDR3 reads CASSVDPGFTGELFF. The CDR3 DNA reads TGTGCCAGCAGCGTAGATCCAGGTTTCACCGGGGAGCTGTTTTTT.

This clonotype was found a few times. The V gene is TRBV20-1, the J gene TRBJ1-5; D unclear. Germline V gene lookup returns CDR1 DFQATT and CDR2 SNEGSKA (reference sequence). This CDR3 contains 15 residues. V was pared by 3 bases and J by 4 bases, with 16 bases between. CDR3 in DNA: TGCAGTGCTAGGGTGGGGTCAACCAGGAATCAGCCCCAGCATTTT. Translating it yields CSARVGSTRNQPQHF.

A few counts support this clonotype. The V and J genes are TRBV20-1 and TRBJ2-3; D perhaps matches TRBD2 (5 bases). The germline V gene has CDR1 DFQATT and CDR2 SNEGSKA (reference sequence). The CDR3 sequence is 15 residues long. Trimming pared 0 bases from V and 6 bases from J, leaving 16 bases between. The CDR3 is CSARDSARGFDTQYF. The CDR3 DNA reads TGCAGTGCTAGAGATTCCGCGCGCGGGTTTGATACGCAGTATTTT.

The chain joins TRBV27 to TRBJ1-1, with D unresolved. The CDR3 is 12 residues long. V was trimmed by 6 bases and J by 9 bases, leaving 14 bases between them. In germline, CDR1 is MNHEY, CDR2 SMNVEV (reference sequence). CDR3 sequence reads: CASSDPFSQAFF. The CDR3 DNA sequence: TGTGCCAGCAGCGACCCCTTCAGTCAAGCTTTCTTT.

The chain has TRBV7-2 and TRBJ2-7; 7 bases are shared with TRBD2. Per germline, CDR1 SGHTA and CDR2 FQGNSA. Germline trimming cut 2 bases from V and 2 bases from J; bases unmatched to any gene: 6. There are 15 residues in the CDR3. The CDR3 loop is CASSLMGGFTYEQYF. The CDR3 DNA is TGTGCCAGCAGCTTAATGGGAGGGTTTACCTACGAGCAGTACTTC.